This TCR beta chain comes out of a study of T cell responses to AZD1222 COVID-19 vaccine. Only in-frame clones appear in the TCRdb table, and some are missing; sequencing was by immunoSEQ multiplex PCR. The sample contains under 200,000 clones, 93% of which appear only once. V dropped 7 bases and J dropped 8; count of bases not matched to a gene: 11. This CDR3 is 14 amino acids long. Per germline, CDR1 MNHNY and CDR2 SVGAGI (reference sequence). The rearrangement joins TRBV6-6 to TRBJ2-1, with TRBD1 identical over 7 bases. This receptor was taken from an adult in good health. Sample: peripheral blood, taken on day 0 of AZD1222 vaccination. CDR3 sequence: CASIPGTEDDEQFF. CDR3 coding DNA: TGTGCCAGCATTCCCGGGACAGAGGACGATGAGCAGTTCTTC.